This TCR beta chain was identified during a study of blood T cell repertoires in COVID-19. At the level of the study: T cells, B-cell-depleted T cells, or PBMCs supplied cDNA or gDNA.

In the original workflow: Reference gene primer amplification gave nucleated cell count estimates. Sequencing was performed with immunoSEQ multiplex PCR; in TCRdb, only in-frame clones are kept and a portion is missing. From that table come the V and J calls and clone size; the DNA was used to work out D and trimming. Here the sample spans 200,000 to 250,000 clones, about nine tenths being singletons. V lost 2 bases and J lost 1, with 12 bases in between. The CDR3 has 16 amino acids. Germline V lookup: CDR1 MNHEY, CDR2 SVGAGI. This TCR was sampled from a man in his 60s with acute or convalescent COVID-19. V usage is TRBV6-5 and J usage is TRBJ1-5; possible D gene TRBD1, 6 bases. Input material: peripheral blood. In DNA form, the CDR3 reads TGTGCCAGCAGTTACAGAGGGGGGGGAAGCAATCAGCCCCAGCATTTT. It yields the protein CASSYRGGGSNQPQHF.